This paragraph covers one TCR beta chain sequence. There is no known antigen for this receptor. Base-call qualities are not available, and no considerably larger clone is one nucleotide away. CDR1 and CDR2, looked up from the germline V gene (reference sequence), are GTSNPN and SVGIG. Trimming costs V 0 bases and J 7 bases, and their ends lie 3 bases apart. The CDR3 runs 11 amino acids, cysteine and phenylalanine included. The only DNA kept is the CDR3, 33 bases in frame from the first base. The sample was run on an Illumina HiSeq 2500. TCR beta libraries were prepared by quantitative 5'-RACE with molecular barcodes. As for the authors' bioinformatics: A new computational method based on a probabilistic model of VDJ rearrangement was used to identify disease-linked TCR variants. TCRdb ran its own pipeline on the public reads, namely fastp trimming at Q25 and MiXCR clone calling, and kept in-frame beta chains. Every distinct CDR3 protein forms one entry, paired with its most common genes and DNA. None of the V and J calls come from the authors' own analysis; TCRdb made them. A total of 200,000 to 300,000 distinct CDR3 sequences appear in this sample, roughly 10% of them only once. The top ten constitute about 2.8% of the sample.

These data come from a study of CD8 T cells in ankylosing spondylitis (dated by TCRdb to 2017 to 2019). As for the study more broadly: The study set out to find disease-linked TCR variants by profiling T cell receptor beta repertoires in ankylosing spondylitis patients and healthy donors. The full study cohort comprised 25 ankylosing spondylitis patients and 110 or so healthy donors. Samples of peripheral blood were taken, and for ankylosing spondylitis patients, synovial fluid was collected as well.

The research as a whole found: Blood from ankylosing spondylitis patients appeared to be characterized by a TCR beta motif made up of 8 or 9 highly homologous amino acid variants. In peripheral blood, the disease-linked clones were found at relatively low frequencies and had a CD8+ phenotype. According to the report, matched synovial fluid samples from ankylosing spondylitis patients were significantly enriched for the disease-linked clones. Some motif variants were previously reported in synovial fluid and blood of reactive arthritis patients, suggesting common disease-initiation mechanisms.

The sequenced sample consisted of blood, either unsorted or a sorted T cell fraction (not recorded which). The chain couples TRBV30 to TRBJ2-2, with the D segment identity uncertain. The origin of this receptor is a male donor with ankylosing spondylitis or in good health (not recorded which). CDR3 sequence: CAWSVGGELFF. At the DNA level, the sequence is TGTGCCTGGAGTGTGGGCGGGGAGCTGTTTTTT.